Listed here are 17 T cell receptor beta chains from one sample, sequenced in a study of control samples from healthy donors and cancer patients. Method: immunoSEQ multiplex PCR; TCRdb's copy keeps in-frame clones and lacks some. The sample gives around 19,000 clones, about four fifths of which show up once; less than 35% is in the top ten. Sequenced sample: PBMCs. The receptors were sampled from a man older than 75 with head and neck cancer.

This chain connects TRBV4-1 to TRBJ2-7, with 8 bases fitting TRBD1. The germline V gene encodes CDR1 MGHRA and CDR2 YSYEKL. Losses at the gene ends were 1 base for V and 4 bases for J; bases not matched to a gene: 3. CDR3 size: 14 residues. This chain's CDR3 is CASSQVTGGYEQYF. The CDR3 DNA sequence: TGCGCCAGCAGCCAAGTTACAGGGGGTTACGAGCAGTACTTC.

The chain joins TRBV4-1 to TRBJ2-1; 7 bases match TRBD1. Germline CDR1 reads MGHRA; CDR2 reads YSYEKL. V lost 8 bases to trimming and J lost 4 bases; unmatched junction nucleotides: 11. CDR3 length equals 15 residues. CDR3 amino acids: CASGKTGTAYNEQFF. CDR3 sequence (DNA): TGCGCCAGCGGAAAGACCGGGACAGCATACAATGAGCAGTTCTTC.

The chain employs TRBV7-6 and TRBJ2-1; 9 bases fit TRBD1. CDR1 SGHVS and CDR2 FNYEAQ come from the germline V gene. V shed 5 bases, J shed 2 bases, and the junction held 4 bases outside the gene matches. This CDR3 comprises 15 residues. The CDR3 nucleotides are TGTGCCAGCAGCATCGACAGGGGGGCCTACAATGAGCAGTTCTTC. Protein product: CASSIDRGAYNEQFF.

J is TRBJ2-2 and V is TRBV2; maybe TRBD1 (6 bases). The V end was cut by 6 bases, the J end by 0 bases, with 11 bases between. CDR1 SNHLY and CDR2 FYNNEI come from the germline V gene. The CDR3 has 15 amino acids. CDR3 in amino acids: CASRQGSANTGELFF. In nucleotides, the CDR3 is TGTGCCAGCAGGCAGGGGTCGGCGAACACCGGGGAGCTGTTTTTT.

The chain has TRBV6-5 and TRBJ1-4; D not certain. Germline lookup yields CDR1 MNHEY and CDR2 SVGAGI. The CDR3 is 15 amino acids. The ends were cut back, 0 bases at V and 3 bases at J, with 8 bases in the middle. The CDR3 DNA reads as TGTGCCAGCAGTTACTCCGGTGCAGCTAATGAAAAACTGTTTTTT. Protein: CASSYSGAANEKLFF.

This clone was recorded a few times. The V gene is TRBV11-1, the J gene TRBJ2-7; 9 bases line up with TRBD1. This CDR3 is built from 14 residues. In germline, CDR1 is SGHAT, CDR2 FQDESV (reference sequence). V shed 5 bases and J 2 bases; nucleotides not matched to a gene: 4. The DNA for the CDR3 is TGTGCCAGCAGCCCCGGGACAGGGCCCTACGAGCAGTACTTC. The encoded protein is CASSPGTGPYEQYF.

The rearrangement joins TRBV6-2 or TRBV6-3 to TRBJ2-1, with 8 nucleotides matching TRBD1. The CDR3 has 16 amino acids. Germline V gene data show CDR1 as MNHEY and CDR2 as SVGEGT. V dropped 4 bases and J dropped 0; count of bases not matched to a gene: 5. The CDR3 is CASSSSGTGSYNEQFF. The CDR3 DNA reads TGTGCCAGCAGTTCCTCCGGGACAGGCTCCTACAATGAGCAGTTCTTC.

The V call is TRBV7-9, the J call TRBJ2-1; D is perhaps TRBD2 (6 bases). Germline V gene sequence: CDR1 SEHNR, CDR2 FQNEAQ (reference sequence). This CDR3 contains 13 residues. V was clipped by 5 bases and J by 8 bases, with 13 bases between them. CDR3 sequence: CASSSRDSYEQFF. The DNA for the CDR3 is TGTGCCAGCAGCAGCCGGGACTCATATGAGCAGTTCTTC.

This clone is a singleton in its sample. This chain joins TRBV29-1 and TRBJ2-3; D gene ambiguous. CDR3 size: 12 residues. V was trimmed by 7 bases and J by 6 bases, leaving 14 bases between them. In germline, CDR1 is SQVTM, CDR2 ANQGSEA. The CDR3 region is CSAAKAYDTQYF. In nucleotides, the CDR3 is TGCAGCGCCGCCAAAGCGTACGATACGCAGTATTTT.

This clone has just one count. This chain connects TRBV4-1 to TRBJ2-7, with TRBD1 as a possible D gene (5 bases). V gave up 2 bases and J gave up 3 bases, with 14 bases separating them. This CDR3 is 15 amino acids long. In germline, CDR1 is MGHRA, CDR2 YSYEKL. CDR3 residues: CASSQSLGAVYEQYF. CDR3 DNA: TGCGCCAGCAGCCAATCGCTTGGGGCGGTCTACGAGCAGTACTTC.

The CDR3: CASADRRLADTDTQYF. In nucleotides, the CDR3 is TGCGCCAGCGCGGATAGGAGGCTAGCGGACACAGATACGCAGTATTTT. The chain couples TRBV10-1 to TRBJ2-3; 7 nucleotides match TRBD2. V was clipped by 8 bases and J by 2 bases; unmatched bases: 13. There are 16 residues in the CDR3. Looked up from germline, CDR1 is WNHNN and CDR2 is SYGVQD (reference sequence).

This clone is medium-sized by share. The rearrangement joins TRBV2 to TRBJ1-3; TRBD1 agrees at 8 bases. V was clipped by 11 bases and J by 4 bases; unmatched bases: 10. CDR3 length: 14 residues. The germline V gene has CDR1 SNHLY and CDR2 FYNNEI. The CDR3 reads CAGRTGSTGNTIYF. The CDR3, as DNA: TGTGCCGGAAGGACAGGGTCGACAGGAAACACCATATATTTT. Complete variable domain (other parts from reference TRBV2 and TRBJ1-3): EPEVTQTPSHQVTQMGQEVILRCVPISNHLYFYWYRQILGQKVEFLVSFYNNEISEKSEIFDDQFSVERPDGSNFTLKIRSTKLEDSAMYFCAGRTGSTGNTIYFGEGSWLTVV.

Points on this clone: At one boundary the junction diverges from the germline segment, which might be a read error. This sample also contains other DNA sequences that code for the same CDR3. The DNA of the CDR3 is TGTGCCAGCAACACTATAGGGGGGATGAGTGGCTACGAGCAGTATTTC. Its protein product is CASNTIGGMSGYEQYF. The genes are TRBV2 and TRBJ2-7; TRBD1 or TRBD2 may be the D gene (6 bases each). The V gene's germline CDR1 is SNHLY and CDR2 FYNNEI. The CDR3 spans 16 residues.

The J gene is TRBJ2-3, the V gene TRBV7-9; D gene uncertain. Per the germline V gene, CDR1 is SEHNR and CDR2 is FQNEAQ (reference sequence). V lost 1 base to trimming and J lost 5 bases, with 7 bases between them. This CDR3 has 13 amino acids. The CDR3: CASSLGVIDTQYF. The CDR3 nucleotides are TGTGCCAGCAGCTTAGGGGTCATAGATACGCAGTATTTT.

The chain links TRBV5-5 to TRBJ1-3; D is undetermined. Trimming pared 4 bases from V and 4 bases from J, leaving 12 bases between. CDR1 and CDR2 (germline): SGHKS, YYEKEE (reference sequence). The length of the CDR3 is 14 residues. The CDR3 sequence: CASSLGPGGNTIYF. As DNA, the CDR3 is TGTGCCAGCAGCCTTGGACCGGGAGGAAACACCATATATTTT.

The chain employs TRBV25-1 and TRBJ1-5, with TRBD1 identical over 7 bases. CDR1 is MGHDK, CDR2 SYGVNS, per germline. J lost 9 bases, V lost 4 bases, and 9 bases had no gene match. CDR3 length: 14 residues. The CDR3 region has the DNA TGTGCCAGCAGTGCCCTCAGGGGGGGGTCGCCCCAGCATTTT. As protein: CASSALRGGSPQHF.

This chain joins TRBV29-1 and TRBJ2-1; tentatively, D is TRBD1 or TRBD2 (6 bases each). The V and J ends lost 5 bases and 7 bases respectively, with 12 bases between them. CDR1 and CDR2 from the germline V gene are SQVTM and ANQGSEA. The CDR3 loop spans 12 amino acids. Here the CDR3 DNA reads TGCAGCGTTCTGAGGAGGGGGAATGAGCAGTTCTTC. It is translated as CSVLRRGNEQFF.